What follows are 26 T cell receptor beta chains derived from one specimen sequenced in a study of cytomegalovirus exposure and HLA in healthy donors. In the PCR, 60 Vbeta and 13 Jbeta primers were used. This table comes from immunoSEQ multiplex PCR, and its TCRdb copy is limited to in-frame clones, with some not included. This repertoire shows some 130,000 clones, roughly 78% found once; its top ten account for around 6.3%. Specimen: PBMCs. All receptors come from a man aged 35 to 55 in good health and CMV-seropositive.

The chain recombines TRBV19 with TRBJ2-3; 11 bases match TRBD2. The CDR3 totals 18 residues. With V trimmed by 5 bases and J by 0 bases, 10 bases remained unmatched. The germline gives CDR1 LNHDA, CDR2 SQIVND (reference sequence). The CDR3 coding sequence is TGTGCCAGTAGTCTCCTACCTTGGACTAGCGGGAGCACAGATACGCAGTATTTT. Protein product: CASSLLPWTSGSTDTQYF.

DNA for the CDR3: TGTGCCAGCAGCTGGGGGGGCGGGGAACAAGAGACCCAGTACTTC. Amino acids: CASSWGGGEQETQYF. The chain uses TRBV7-6 and TRBJ2-5; weak D call: TRBD2 (7 bases). The CDR3 has 15 amino acids. V shed 4 bases and J shed 2 bases, with 14 bases lying between them. The germline V gene encodes CDR1 SGHVS and CDR2 FNYEAQ.

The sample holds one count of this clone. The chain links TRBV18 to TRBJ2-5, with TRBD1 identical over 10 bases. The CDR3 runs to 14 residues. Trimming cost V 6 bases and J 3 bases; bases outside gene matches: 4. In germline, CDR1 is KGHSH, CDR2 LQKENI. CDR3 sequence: CASSPGTGEETQYF. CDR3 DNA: TGTGCCAGCTCCCCCGGGACAGGGGAAGAGACCCAGTACTTC.

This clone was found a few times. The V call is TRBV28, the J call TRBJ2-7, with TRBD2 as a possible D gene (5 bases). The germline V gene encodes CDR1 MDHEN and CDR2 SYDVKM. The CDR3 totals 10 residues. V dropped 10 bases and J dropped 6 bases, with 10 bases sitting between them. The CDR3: CATGLIEQYF. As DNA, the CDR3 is TGTGCCACCGGACTTATCGAGCAGTACTTC.

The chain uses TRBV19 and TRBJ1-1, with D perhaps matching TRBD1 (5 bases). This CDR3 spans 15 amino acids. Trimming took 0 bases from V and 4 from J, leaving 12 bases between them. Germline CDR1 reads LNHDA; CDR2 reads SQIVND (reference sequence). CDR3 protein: CASSIEGGVITEAFF. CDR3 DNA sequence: TGTGCCAGTAGTATAGAGGGGGGGGTCATCACTGAAGCTTTCTTT. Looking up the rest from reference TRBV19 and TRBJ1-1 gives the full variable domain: DGGITQSPKYLFRKEGQNVTLSCEQNLNHDAMYWYRQDPGQGLRLIYYSQIVNDFQKGDIAEGYSVSREKKESFPLTVTSAQKNPTAFYLCASSIEGGVITEAFFGQGTRLTVV.

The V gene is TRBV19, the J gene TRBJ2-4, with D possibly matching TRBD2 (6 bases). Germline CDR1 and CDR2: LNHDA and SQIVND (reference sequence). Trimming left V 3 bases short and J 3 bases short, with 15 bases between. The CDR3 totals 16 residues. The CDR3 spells CASSIGGLRFKNIQYF. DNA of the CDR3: TGTGCCAGTAGTATCGGGGGATTGCGCTTCAAAAACATTCAGTACTTC. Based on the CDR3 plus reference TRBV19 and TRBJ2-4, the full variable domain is DGGITQSPKYLFRKEGQNVTLSCEQNLNHDAMYWYRQDPGQGLRLIYYSQIVNDFQKGDIAEGYSVSREKKESFPLTVTSAQKNPTAFYLCASSIGGLRFKNIQYFGAGTRLSVL.

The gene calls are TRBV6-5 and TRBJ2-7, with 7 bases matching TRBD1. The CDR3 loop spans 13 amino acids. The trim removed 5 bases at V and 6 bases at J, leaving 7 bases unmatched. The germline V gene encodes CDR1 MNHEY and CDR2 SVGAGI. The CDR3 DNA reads TGTGCCAGCAGTACAGGGGTGACCTCCGAGCAGTACTTC. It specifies CASSTGVTSEQYF.

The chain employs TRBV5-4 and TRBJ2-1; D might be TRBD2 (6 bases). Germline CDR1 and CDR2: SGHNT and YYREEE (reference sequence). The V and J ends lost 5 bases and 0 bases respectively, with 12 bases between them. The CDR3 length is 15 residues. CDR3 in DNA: TGTGCCAGCAGTAGCGGATCTAACTCCTACAATGAGCAGTTCTTC. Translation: CASSSGSNSYNEQFF.

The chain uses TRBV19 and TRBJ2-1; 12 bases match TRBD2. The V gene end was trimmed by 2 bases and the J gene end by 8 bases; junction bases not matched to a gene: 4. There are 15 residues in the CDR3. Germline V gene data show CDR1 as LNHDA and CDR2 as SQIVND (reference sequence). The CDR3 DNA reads TGTGCCAGTAGTATATGGACTAGCGGGAAATATGAGCAGTTCTTC. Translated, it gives CASSIWTSGKYEQFF.

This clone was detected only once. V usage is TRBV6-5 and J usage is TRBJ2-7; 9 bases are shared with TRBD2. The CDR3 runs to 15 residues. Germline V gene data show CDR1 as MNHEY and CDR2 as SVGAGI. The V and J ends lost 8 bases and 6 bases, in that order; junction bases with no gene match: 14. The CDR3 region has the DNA TGTGCCAGCGGGGGTGGGCCTAGCGGGACCTTCGAGCAGTACTTC. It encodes CASGGGPSGTFEQYF.

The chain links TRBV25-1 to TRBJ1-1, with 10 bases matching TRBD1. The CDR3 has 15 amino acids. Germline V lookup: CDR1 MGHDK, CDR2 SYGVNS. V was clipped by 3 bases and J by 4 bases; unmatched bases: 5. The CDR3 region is CASSDPRTGGTEAFF. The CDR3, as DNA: TGTGCCAGCAGTGATCCAAGGACAGGGGGCACTGAAGCTTTCTTT.

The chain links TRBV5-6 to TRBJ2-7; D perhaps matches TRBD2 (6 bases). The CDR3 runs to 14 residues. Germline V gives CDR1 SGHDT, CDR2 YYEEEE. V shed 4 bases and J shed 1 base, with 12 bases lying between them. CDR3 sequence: CASSAGPQSYEQYF. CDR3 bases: TGTGCCAGCAGCGCGGGGCCCCAATCCTACGAGCAGTACTTC.

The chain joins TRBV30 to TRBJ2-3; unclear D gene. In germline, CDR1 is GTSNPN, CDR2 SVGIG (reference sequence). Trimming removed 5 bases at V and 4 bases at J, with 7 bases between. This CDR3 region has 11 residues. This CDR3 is CAWDFSDTQYF. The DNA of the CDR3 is TGTGCCTGGGACTTTTCAGATACGCAGTATTTT.

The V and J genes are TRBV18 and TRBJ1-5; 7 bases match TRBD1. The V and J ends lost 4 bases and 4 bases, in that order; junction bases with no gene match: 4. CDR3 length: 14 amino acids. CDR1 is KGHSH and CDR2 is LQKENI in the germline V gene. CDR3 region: CASSLRDSNQPQHF. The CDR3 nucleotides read TGTGCCAGCTCACTCCGGGACAGTAATCAGCCCCAGCATTTT.

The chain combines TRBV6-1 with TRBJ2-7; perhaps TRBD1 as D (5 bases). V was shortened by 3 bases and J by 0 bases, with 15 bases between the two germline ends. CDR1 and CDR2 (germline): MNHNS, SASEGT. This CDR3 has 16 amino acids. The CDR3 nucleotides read TGTGCCAGCAGTGATCTCCAGGGTAGTCACTCCTACGAGCAGTACTTC. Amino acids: CASSDLQGSHSYEQYF.

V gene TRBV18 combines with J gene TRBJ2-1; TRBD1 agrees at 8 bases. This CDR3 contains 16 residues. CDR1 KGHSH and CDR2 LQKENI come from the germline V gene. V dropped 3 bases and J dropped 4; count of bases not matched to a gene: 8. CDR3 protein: CASSPPGTGLYNEQFF. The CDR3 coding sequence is TGTGCCAGCTCACCTCCCGGGACAGGTTTATACAATGAGCAGTTCTTC.

In nucleotides, the CDR3 is TGTGCTAGTGGTTTACAGGGGGCGCATACTGAAGCTTTCTTT. Its translation is CASGLQGAHTEAFF. V and J are TRBV12-5 and TRBJ1-1; 9 nucleotides align to TRBD1. The germline V gene encodes CDR1 LGHNT and CDR2 FRNRAP. CDR3 size: 14 residues. J was trimmed by 5 bases and V by 3 bases; bases with no gene match: 4.

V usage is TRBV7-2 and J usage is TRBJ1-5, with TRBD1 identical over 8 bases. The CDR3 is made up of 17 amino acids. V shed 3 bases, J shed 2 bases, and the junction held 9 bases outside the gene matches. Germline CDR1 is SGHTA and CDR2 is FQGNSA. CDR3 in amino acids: CASSLGWTGIGNQPQHF. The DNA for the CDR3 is TGTGCCAGCAGCTTGGGGTGGACAGGGATCGGCAATCAGCCCCAGCATTTT.

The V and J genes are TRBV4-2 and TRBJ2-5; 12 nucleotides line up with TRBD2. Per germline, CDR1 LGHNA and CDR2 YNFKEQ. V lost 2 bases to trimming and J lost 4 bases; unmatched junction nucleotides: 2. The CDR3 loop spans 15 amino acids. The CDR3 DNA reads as TGTGCCAGCAGCCAATCGGGACTAGCGGGAGAGACCCAGTACTTC. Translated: CASSQSGLAGETQYF.

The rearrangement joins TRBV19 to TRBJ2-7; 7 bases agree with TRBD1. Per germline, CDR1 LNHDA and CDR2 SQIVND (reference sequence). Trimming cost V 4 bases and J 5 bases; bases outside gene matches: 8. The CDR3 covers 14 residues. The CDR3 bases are TGTGCCAGTAGTAACAGGGGTAGTAAGAACGAGCAGTACTTC. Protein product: CASSNRGSKNEQYF.

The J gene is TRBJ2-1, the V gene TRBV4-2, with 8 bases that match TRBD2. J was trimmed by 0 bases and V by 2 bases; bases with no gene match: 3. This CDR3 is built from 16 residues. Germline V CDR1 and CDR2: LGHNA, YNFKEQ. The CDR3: CASSQLGLGSYNEQFF. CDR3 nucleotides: TGTGCCAGCAGCCAACTGGGACTAGGCTCCTACAATGAGCAGTTCTTC.

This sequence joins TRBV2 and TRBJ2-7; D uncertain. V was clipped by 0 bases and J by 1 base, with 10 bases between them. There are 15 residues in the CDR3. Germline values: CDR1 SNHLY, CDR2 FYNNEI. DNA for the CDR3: TGTGCCAGCAGTGAAGCGCTTCGCAGATCCTACGAGCAGTACTTC. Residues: CASSEALRRSYEQYF.

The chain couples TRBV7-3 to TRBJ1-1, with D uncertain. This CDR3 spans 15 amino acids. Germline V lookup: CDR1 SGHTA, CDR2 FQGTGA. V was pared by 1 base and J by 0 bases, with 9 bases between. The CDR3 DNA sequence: TGTGCCAGCAGCTTAAAGGCAGGCATGAACACTGAAGCTTTCTTT. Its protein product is CASSLKAGMNTEAFF.

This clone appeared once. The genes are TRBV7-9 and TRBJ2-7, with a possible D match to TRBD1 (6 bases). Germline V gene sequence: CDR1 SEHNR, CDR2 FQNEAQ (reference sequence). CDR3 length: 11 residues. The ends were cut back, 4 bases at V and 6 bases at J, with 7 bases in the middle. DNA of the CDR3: TGTGCCAGCAGCTCAGGGGTCGAGCAGTACTTC. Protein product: CASSSGVEQYF.

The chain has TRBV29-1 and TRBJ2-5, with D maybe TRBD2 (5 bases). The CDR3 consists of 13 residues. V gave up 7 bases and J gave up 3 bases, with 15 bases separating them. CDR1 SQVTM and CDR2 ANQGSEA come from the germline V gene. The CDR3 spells CSAEEGRKETQYF. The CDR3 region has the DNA TGCAGCGCCGAAGAGGGCAGAAAAGAGACCCAGTACTTC.

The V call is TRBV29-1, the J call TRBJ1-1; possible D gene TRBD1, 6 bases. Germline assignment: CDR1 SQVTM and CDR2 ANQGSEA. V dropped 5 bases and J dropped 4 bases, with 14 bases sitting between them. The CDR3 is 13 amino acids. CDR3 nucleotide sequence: TGCAGCGTTACAGGGAGAGAAAGCACTGAAGCTTTCTTT. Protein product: CSVTGRESTEAFF.